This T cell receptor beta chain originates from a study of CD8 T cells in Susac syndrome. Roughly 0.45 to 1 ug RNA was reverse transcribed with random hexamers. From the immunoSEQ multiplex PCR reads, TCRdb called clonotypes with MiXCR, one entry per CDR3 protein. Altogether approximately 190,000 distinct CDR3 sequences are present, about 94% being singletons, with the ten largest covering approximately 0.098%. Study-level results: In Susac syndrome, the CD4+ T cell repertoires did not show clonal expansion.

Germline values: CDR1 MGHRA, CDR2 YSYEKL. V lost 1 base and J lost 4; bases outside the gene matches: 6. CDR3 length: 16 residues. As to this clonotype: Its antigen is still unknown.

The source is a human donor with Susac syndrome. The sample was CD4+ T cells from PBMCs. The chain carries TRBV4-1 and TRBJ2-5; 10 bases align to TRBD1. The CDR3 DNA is TGCGCCAGCAGCCAAGGGACAGGGGGGGGTCGAGAGACCCAGTACTTC. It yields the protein CASSQGTGGGRETQYF.